This is a list of T cell receptor beta chains from one sample in a study of blood T cell repertoires in COVID-19. Measured with immunoSEQ multiplex PCR; TCRdb has only the in-frame clones, and not every one. The profile covers under 100,000 clones, with roughly four fifths appearing a single time and 8.5% to 12% taken by the ten largest. The specimen sequenced was peripheral blood. These receptors all come from a man in his 60s with acute or convalescent COVID-19. Each CDR3 is given with its conserved first and last residue. A D gene is named only where the DNA matches it firmly. Clone size appears in some rows only: once, few, many, or a class for an expanded clone.

>-|TRBD1|TRBV19|TRBJ1-2
CASSIAGGVGYTF
TGTGCCAGTAGTATCGCAGGGGGAGTAGGCTACACCTTC
>few|-|TRBV5-1|TRBJ1-5
CASSLDGGSNQPQHF
TGCGCCAGCAGCTTGGATGGGGGGAGCAATCAGCCCCAGCATTTT
>-|-|TRBV18|TRBJ1-1
CASSPISGDTEAFF
TGTGCCAGCTCACCAATTTCAGGGGACACTGAAGCTTTCTTT
>-|-|TRBV7-2|TRBJ2-3
CASSLASMSQSTQYF
TGTGCCAGCAGCTTAGCTTCGATGTCCCAGTCTACGCAGTATTTT
>-|-|TRBV6-1|TRBJ2-5
CASSEWSGQETQYF
TGTGCCAGCAGTGAATGGAGTGGGCAAGAGACCCAGTACTTC
>-|-|TRBV6-6|TRBJ2-5
CASSYLRETQYF
TGTGCCAGCAGTTACCTTCGGGAGACCCAGTACTTC
>-|-|TRBV6-6|TRBJ1-5
CASRLDQPQHF
TGTGCCAGCAGACTCGATCAGCCCCAGCATTTT
>-|TRBD2|TRBV3-1/TRBV3-2|TRBJ2-7
CASSQEGPRGGSYEQYF
TGTGCCAGCAGCCAAGAAGGGCCCCGCGGGGGCTCCTACGAGCAGTACTTC
>-|TRBD1|TRBV7-2|TRBJ1-1
CASSVDRGLVTEAFF
TGTGCCAGCAGCGTAGACAGGGGGTTGGTCACTGAAGCTTTCTTT
>-|-|TRBV12-1|TRBJ2-7
CASSFGVGHCGVEGVGATEYF
TGTGCCAGCAGCTTCGGAGTGGGACACTGTGGAGTTGAGGGGGTCGGTGCTACGGAGTACTTC
>-|TRBD1|TRBV4-1|TRBJ2-1
CASSPGKTGLSYNEQFF
TGCGCCAGCAGCCCCGGGAAGACAGGGCTCTCCTACAATGAGCAGTTCTTC
>-|-|TRBV7-3|TRBJ1-6
CASSPTGQTNSPLHF
TGTGCCAGCAGCCCCACCGGACAGACGAATTCACCCCTCCACTTT
>-|TRBD1|TRBV4-2|TRBJ1-2
CASSQAETGVGYTF
TGTGCCAGCAGCCAAGCCGAGACAGGGGTCGGCTACACCTTC
>-|TRBD2|TRBV19|TRBJ2-2
CASLPRGANTGELFF
TGTGCCAGTCTACCTCGGGGGGCGAACACCGGGGAGCTGTTTTTT
>-|-|TRBV18|TRBJ1-4
CASSPTGANEKLFF
TGTGCCAGCTCACCGACAGGAGCTAATGAAAAACTGTTTTTT
>-|-|TRBV4-1|TRBJ1-2
CASSQDWDTYGYTF
TGCGCCAGCAGCCAAGATTGGGACACCTATGGCTACACCTTC
>-|-|TRBV7-6|TRBJ2-5
CASSLEVAGETQYF
TGTGCCAGCAGCTTAGAGGTGGCAGGGGAGACCCAGTACTTC
>-|TRBD1|TRBV6-5|TRBJ1-2
CASIKRTGADYGYTF
TGTGCCAGCATCAAGAGGACAGGGGCGGACTATGGCTACACCTTC
>-|-|TRBV4-1|TRBJ1-6
CASSQDTQSSLHF
TGCGCCAGCAGCCAAGATACCCAGTCTTCCCTCCACTTT
>-|-|TRBV15|TRBJ2-5
CATSRDGQGFETQYF
TGTGCCACCAGCAGAGATGGGCAGGGCTTCGAGACCCAGTACTTC
>-|TRBD1|TRBV6-2/TRBV6-3|TRBJ1-2
CASSYGTGAYGYTF
TGTGCCAGCAGTTACGGGACAGGGGCCTATGGCTACACCTTC
>-|-|TRBV5-1|TRBJ2-2
CASSLQANTGELFF
TGCGCCAGCAGCCTTCAGGCGAACACCGGGGAGCTGTTTTTT
>once|TRBD1|TRBV7-2|TRBJ2-1
CASSPTGAISYNEQFF
TGTGCCAGCAGTCCGACAGGGGCGATCTCCTACAATGAGCAGTTCTTC
>-|TRBD1|TRBV9|TRBJ1-2
CASSVTGGNYGYTF
TGTGCCAGCAGCGTAACAGGGGGCAACTATGGCTACACCTTC
>once|TRBD2|TRBV3-1/TRBV3-2|TRBJ2-1
CASSQGAGGPNEQFF
TGTGCCAGCAGCCAAGGGGCGGGGGGGCCCAATGAGCAGTTCTTC
>-|TRBD1|TRBV28|TRBJ1-2
CASSRTGDFDYGYTF
TGTGCCAGCAGCCGGACAGGGGATTTCGACTATGGCTACACCTTC
>-|TRBD1|TRBV5-5|TRBJ1-6
CASSLLETGYSPLHF
TGTGCCAGCAGCTTGTTAGAGACAGGGTATTCACCCCTCCACTTT
>-|-|TRBV5-1|TRBJ1-1
CASSEQGNTEAFF
TGCGCCAGCAGCGAACAGGGGAACACTGAAGCTTTCTTT
>-|TRBD1|TRBV7-9|TRBJ1-1
CAGGDRANTEAFF
TGTGCCGGGGGGGACAGGGCCAACACTGAAGCTTTCTTT
>-|TRBD2|TRBV14|TRBJ2-7
CASSPRSGRTRPNSYEQYF
TGTGCCAGCAGCCCCAGGAGCGGGAGAACTAGACCCAACTCCTACGAGCAGTACTTC
>-|-|TRBV5-6|TRBJ2-7
CASSLDGPYEQYF
TGTGCCAGCAGCTTGGATGGGCCCTACGAGCAGTACTTC
>few|TRBD1|TRBV27|TRBJ2-7
CASTRISSGGAEQYF
TGTGCCAGCACCCGTATATCGTCAGGGGGCGCGGAGCAGTACTTC